This T cell receptor (beta chain) was found in a study of response to subunit inactivated influenza vaccine (dated by TCRdb to 2016 to 2018). Regarding the complete study: Deep quantitative profiling of the T cell receptor repertoire was used in the study to follow responses to a trivalent subunit inactivated influenza vaccine. Paper-wide results and their limitations: The authors proposed that each seasonal influenza vaccination may bring in only a limited number of new T cells.

On this clonotype itself: Its antigen is not yet known. No much larger clonotype is one base removed from it; base qualities were not supplied.

Libraries were prepared through RT-PCR. Sequencing used an Illumina HiSeq 2500. TCRdb reran the public reads through fastp at Q25 and MiXCR, keeping productive beta chains. One record per CDR3 amino acid sequence lists the most common genes and DNA. Here the sample has 200,000 to 300,000 distinct CDR3 sequences; 9.5% to 15% occur a single time. Approximately 8.3% of the sample is held by the ten biggest clonotypes. The TCR was taken from a man over 45 who received an inactivated influenza vaccine. Donor details come from another sample of the same person, matched by shared clones. The starting material was non-naive T cells sorted from PBMCs, obtained roughly 15 days before vaccination. Taken with the paper, the label for cell subset or site translates to: memory T cell fraction.

Here the CDR3 is given as CASSPRRSRHEQFF. The nucleotide sequence reads as follows: TGTGCCAGTAGTCCACGGAGAAGCCGGCATGAGCAGTTCTTC. Recombination joined TRBV19 with TRBJ2-1, with no reliable assignment of the D segment. V and J lose 5 bases and 8 bases, and a span of 16 bases separates them. The germline V gene (reference sequence) supplies CDR1 LNHDA and CDR2 SQIVND. Counted from cysteine to phenylalanine, this CDR3 has 14 amino acids. Solely the CDR3 DNA is kept, with 42 bases framed from the first base.